This T cell receptor beta chain originates from a study of spatial heterogeneity in lung cancer. V dropped 2 bases and J dropped 3 bases, with 13 bases sitting between them. Germline assignment: CDR1 LNHNV and CDR2 YYDKDF (reference sequence). This CDR3 contains 15 residues. As for time point: sample taken at primary tumor resection. Whole RNA, which was extracted from tumor, nontumor lung tissue or frozen PBMC, was sequenced without any cell sorting. Whole-study findings and limits: Nonsynonymous mutations, ubiquitous and regional, were tracked respectively by counts of ubiquitous and regional expanded TCRs. Tumors with more nonsynonymous mutations had more expanded intratumoral alpha and beta TCRs.

Comment on this clonotype: What it recognizes is unknown.

TCRdb processed the 5' RACE reads anew with MiXCR; each CDR3 protein has one entry. The sample has roughly 7,100 distinct CDR3 sequences; 13% are singletons. The specimen comprised lung tumor tissue, sampled at surgery. The sequence was collected from a male donor with early-stage non-small cell lung cancer. V and J are TRBV15 and TRBJ1-1, with a tentative D call TRBD1 (5 bases). The CDR3 loop is CATSRTRDADTEAFF. For the CDR3, the DNA is TGTGCCACCAGCAGAACCAGGGACGCCGACACTGAAGCTTTCTTT.